In this sample, the clone carrying this TCR beta chain turned up a few times. Its antigen remains unknown. This sample was taken from a study of T cell responses to AZD1222 COVID-19 vaccine. The repertoire was sequenced with immunoSEQ multiplex PCR; TCRdb's copy has only in-frame clones and lacks some. The sample yields about 97,000 clones, more than 70% seen once. General observations from the study: Targets within unmutated variant regions were reportedly found for nearly half of spike-specific TCRs.

The CDR3 is 12 residues long. The V gene lost 0 bases and the J gene lost 7 bases, with 4 bases spanning the gap. Germline V CDR1 and CDR2: SGHKS, YYEKEE (reference sequence). The receptor's source is an adult in good health. The specimen was peripheral blood, collected on day 0 of AZD1222 vaccination. This rearrangement joins TRBV5-5 to TRBJ2-2; D not certain. DNA of the CDR3: TGTGCCAGCAGCTTGGTGGACGGGGAGCTGTTTTTT. It codes for CASSLVDGELFF.